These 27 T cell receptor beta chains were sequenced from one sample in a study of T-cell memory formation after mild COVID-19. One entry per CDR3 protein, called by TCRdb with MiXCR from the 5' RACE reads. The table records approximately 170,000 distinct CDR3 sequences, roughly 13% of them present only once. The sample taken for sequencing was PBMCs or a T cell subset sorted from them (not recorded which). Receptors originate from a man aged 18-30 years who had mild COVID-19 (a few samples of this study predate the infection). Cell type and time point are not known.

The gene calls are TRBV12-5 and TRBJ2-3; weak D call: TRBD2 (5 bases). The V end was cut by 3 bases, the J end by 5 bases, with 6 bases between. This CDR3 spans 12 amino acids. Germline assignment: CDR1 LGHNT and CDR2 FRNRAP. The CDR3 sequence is CASGFGGDTQYF. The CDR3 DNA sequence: TGTGCTAGTGGTTTCGGAGGAGATACGCAGTATTTT.

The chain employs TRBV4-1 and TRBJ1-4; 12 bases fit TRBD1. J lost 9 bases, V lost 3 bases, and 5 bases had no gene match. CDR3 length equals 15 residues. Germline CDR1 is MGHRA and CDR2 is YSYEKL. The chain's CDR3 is CASSQAGTGGQKLFF. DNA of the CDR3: TGCGCCAGCAGCCAGGCCGGGACAGGGGGCCAAAAACTGTTTTTT.

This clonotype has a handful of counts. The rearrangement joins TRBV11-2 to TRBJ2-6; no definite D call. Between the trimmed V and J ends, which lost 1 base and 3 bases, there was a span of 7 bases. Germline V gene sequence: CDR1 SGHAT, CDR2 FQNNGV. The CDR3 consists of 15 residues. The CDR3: CASSLASVGANVLTF. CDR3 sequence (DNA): TGTGCCAGCAGCTTAGCTAGTGTTGGGGCCAACGTCCTGACTTTC. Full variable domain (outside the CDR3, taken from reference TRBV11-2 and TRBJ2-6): EAGVAQSPRYKIIEKRQSVAFWCNPISGHATLYWYQQILGQGPKLLIQFQNNGVVDDSQLPKDRFSAERLKGVDSTLKIQPAKLEDSAVYLCASSLASVGANVLTFGAGSRLTVL.

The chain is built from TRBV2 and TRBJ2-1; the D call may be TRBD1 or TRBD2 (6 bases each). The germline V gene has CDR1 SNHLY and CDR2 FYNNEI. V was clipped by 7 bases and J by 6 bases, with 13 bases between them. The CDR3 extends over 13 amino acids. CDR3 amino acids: CASKAEGGNEQFF. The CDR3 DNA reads TGTGCCAGCAAAGCTGAGGGGGGCAATGAGCAGTTCTTC.

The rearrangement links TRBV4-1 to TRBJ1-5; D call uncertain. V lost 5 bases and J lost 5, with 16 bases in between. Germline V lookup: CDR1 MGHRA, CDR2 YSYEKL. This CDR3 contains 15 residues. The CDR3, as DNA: TGCGCCAGCAGCTCGGAGTCGGTTGGCCATCAGCCCCAGCATTTT. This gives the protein CASSSESVGHQPQHF.

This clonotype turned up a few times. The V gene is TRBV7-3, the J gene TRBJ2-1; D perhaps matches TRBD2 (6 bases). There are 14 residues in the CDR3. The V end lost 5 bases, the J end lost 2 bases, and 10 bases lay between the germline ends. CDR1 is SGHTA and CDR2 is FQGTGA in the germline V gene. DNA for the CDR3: TGTGCCAGCAGCCCCGGAGGGACCTACAATGAGCAGTTCTTC. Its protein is CASSPGGTYNEQFF.

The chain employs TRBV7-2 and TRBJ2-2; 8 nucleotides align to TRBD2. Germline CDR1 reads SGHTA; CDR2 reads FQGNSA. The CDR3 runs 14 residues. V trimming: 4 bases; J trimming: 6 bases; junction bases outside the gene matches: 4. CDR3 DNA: TGTGCCAGCAGCTCCGGGGGGGCCGCCGGGGAGCTGTTTTTT. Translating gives CASSSGGAAGELFF.

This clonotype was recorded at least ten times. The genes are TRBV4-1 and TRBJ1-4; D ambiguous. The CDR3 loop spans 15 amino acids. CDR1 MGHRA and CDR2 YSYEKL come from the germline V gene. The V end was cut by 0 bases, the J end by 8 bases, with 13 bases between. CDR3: CASSQERLTSEKLFF. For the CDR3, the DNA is TGCGCCAGCAGCCAAGAGCGTCTGACTTCGGAAAAACTGTTTTTT.

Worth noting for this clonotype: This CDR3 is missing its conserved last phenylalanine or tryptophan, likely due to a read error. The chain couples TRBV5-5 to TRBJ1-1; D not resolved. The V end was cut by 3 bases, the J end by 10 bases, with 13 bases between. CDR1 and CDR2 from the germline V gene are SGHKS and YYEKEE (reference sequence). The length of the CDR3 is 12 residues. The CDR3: CASSSIGPGAFL. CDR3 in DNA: TGTGCCAGCAGCTCCATAGGACCCGGAGCTTTCCTT.

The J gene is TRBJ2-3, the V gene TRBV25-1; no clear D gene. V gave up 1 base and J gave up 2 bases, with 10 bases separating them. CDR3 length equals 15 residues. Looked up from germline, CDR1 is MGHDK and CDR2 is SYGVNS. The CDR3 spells CASSELNGFTDTQYF. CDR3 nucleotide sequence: TGTGCCAGCAGTGAATTAAACGGGTTCACAGATACGCAGTATTTT.

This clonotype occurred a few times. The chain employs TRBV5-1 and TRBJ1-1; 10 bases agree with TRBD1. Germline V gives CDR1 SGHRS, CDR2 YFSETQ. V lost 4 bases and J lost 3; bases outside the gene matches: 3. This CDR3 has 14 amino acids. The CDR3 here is CASSGTGAYTEAFF. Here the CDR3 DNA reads TGCGCCAGCAGCGGGACAGGGGCCTACACTGAAGCTTTCTTT.

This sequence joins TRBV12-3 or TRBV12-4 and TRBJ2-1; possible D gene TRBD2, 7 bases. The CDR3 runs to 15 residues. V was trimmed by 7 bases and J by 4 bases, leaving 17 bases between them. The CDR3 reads CASTWGGRGYNEQFF. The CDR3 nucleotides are TGTGCCAGCACCTGGGGGGGGCGGGGGTACAATGAGCAGTTCTTC.

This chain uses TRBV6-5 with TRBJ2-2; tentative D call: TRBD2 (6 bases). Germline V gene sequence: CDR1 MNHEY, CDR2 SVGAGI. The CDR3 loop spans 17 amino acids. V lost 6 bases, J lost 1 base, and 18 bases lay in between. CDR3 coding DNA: TGTGCCAGCAGAGGGCCCCCACGGGGGAGGAACACCGGGGAGCTGTTTTTT. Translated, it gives CASRGPPRGRNTGELFF.

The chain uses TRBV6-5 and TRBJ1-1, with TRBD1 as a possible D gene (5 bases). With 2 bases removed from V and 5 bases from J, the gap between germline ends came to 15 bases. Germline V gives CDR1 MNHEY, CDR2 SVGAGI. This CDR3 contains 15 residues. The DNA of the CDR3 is TGTGCCAGCAGTTACGGGGCCCGGGCAGGGACTGAAGCTTTCTTT. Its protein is CASSYGARAGTEAFF.

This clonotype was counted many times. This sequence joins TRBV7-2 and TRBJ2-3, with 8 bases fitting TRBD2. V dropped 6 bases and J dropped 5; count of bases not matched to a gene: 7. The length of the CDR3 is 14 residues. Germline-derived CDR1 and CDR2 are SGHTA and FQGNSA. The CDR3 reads CASSQPGGVDTQYF. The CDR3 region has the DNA TGTGCCAGCAGTCAGCCGGGAGGGGTAGATACGCAGTATTTT.

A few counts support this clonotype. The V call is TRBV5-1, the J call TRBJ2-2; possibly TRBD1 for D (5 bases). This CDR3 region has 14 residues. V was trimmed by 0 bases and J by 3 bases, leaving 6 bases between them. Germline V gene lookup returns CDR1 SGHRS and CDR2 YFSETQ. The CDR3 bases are TGCGCCAGCAGCTTGGGACAGTACACCGGGGAGCTGTTTTTT. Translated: CASSLGQYTGELFF.

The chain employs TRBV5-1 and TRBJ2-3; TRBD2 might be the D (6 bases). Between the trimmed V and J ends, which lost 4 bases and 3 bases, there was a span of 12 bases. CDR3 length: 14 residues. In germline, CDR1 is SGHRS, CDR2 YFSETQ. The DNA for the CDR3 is TGCGCCAGCAGCCATTCCGGGACTACAGATACGCAGTATTTT. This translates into CASSHSGTTDTQYF.

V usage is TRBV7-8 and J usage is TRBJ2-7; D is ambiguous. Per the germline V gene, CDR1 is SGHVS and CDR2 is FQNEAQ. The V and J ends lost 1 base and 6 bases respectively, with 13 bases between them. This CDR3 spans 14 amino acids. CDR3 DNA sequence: TGTGCCAGCAGCTTAGTTCTGGGTTTCTTCGAGCAGTACGTC. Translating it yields CASSLVLGFFEQYV.

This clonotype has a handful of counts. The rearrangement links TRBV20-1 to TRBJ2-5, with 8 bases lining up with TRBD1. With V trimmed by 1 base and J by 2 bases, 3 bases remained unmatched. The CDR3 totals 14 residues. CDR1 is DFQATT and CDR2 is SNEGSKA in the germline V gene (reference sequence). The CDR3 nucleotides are TGCAGTGCTAGAGGGGACAGGCATCAAGAGACCCAGTACTTC. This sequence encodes CSARGDRHQETQYF.

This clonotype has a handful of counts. The CDR3 bases are TGTGCCAGCAGCCCCGGGACTAACCAAGAGACCCAGTACTTC. Its protein is CASSPGTNQETQYF. V and J are TRBV11-2 and TRBJ2-5; TRBD2 matches 7 bases. The ends lost 5 bases at V and 0 bases at J; junction bases unmatched: 3. Germline-derived CDR1 and CDR2 are SGHAT and FQNNGV. This CDR3 region has 14 residues.

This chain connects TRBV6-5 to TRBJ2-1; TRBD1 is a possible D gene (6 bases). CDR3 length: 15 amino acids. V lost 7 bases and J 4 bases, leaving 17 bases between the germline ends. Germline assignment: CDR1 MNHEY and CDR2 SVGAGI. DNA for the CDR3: TGTGCCAGCAATCGGAACAGGGCGGTGTACAATGAGCAGTTCTTC. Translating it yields CASNRNRAVYNEQFF.

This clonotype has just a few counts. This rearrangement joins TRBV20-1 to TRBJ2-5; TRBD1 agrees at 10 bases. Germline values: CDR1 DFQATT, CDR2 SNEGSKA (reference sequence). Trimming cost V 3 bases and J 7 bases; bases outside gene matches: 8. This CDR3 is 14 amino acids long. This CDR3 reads CSARPGQGGATQYF. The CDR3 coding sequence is TGCAGTGCTAGGCCCGGACAGGGGGGAGCGACCCAGTACTTC.

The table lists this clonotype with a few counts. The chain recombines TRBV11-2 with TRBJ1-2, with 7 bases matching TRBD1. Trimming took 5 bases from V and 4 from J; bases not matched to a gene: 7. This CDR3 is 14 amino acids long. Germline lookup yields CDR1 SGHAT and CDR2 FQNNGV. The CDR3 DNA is TGTGCCAGCAGCCCCGGACAGGAGATCTATGGCTACACCTTC. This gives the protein CASSPGQEIYGYTF.

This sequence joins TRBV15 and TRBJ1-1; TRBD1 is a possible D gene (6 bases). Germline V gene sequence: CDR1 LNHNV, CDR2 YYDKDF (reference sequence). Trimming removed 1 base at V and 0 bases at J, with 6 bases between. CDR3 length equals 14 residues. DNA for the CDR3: TGTGCCACCAGCAGAGGGACAGTGAACACTGAAGCTTTCTTT. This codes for CATSRGTVNTEAFF.

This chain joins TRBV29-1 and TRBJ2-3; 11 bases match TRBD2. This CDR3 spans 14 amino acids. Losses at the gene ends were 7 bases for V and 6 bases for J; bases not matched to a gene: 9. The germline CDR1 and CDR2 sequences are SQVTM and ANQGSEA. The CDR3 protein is CSGTASGGSDTQYF. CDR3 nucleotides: TGCAGCGGGACGGCTAGCGGGGGGTCTGATACGCAGTATTTT.

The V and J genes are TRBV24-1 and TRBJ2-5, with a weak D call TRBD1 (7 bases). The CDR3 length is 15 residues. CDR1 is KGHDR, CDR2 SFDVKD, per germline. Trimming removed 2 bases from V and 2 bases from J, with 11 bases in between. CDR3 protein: CATSDSQGGQETQYF. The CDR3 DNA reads TGTGCCACCAGTGATTCCCAGGGGGGACAAGAGACCCAGTACTTC.

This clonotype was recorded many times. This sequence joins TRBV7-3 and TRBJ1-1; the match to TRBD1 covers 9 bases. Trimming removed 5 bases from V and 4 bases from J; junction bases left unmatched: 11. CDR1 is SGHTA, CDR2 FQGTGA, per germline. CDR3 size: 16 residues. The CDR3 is CASSLLAETGGTEAFF. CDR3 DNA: TGTGCCAGCAGCCTCCTAGCAGAGACAGGGGGCACTGAAGCTTTCTTT.